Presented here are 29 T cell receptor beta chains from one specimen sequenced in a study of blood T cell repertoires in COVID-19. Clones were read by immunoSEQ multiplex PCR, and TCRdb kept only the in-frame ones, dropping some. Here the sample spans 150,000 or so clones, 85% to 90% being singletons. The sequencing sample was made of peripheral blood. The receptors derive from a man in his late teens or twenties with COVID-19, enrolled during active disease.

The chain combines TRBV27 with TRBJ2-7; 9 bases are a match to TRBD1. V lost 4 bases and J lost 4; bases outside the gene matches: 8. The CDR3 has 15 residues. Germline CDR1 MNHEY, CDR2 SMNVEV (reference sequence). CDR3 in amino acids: CASSYWDRVTYEQYF. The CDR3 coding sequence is TGTGCCAGCAGTTACTGGGACAGGGTAACGTACGAGCAGTACTTC.

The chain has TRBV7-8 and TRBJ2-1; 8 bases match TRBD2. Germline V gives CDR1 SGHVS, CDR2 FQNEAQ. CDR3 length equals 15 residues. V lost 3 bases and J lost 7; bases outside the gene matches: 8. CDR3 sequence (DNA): TGTGCCAGCAGCTTCTCGGGAGGGCCCTCGAATGAGCAGTTCTTC. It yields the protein CASSFSGGPSNEQFF.

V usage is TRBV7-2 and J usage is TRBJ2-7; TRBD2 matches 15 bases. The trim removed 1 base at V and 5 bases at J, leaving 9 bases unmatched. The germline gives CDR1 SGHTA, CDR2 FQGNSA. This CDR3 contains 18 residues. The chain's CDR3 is CASSLGRGTSGRFHEQYF. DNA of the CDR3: TGTGCCAGCAGCTTAGGTAGGGGGACTAGCGGGAGGTTCCACGAGCAGTACTTC.

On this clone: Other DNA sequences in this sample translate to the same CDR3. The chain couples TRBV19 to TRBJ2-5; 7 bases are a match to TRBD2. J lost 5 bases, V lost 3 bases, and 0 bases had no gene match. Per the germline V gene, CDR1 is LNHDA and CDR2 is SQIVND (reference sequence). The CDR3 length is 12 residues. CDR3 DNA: TGTGCCAGTAGTATGCGGGGGGAGACCCAGTACTTC. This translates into CASSMRGETQYF.

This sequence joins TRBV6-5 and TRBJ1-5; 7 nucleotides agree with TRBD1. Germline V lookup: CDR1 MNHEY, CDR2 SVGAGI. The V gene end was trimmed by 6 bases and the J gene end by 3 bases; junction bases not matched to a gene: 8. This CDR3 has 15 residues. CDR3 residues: CASRPDRAPNQPQHF. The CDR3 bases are TGTGCCAGCAGGCCAGACAGGGCTCCCAATCAGCCCCAGCATTTT.

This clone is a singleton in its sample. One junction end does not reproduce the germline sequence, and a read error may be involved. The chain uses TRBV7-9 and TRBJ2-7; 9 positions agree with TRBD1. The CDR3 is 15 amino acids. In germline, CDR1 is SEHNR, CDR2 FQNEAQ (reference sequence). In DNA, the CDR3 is TGCGCCAGCAGCTTAGGACAGGGGTGGAACTACGAGCAGTACTTC. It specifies CASSLGQGWNYEQYF. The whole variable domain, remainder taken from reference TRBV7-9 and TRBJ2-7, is DTGVSQNPRHKITKRGQNVTFRCDPISEHNRLYWYRQTLGQGPEFLTYFQNEAQLEKSRLLSDRFSAERPKGSFSTLEIQRTEQGDSAMYLCASSLGQGWNYEQYFGPGTRLTVT.

The DNA of the CDR3 is TGTGCCAGCAGTGGCCGGGACACGGATCCCTACGAGCAGTACTTC. Residues: CASSGRDTDPYEQYF. This sequence joins TRBV6-6 and TRBJ2-7; maybe TRBD1 (6 bases). The V gene's germline CDR1 is MNHNY and CDR2 SVGAGI (reference sequence). The CDR3 runs to 15 residues. Trimming stripped 5 bases from V and 2 bases from J, with 16 bases between.

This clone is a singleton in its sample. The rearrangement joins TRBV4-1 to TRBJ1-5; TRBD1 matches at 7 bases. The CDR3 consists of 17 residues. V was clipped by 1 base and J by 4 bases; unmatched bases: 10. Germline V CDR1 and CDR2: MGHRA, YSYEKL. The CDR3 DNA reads TGCGCCAGCAGCCAAGGCCCGGGACAGCGGAAAAATCAGCCCCAGCATTTT. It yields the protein CASSQGPGQRKNQPQHF.

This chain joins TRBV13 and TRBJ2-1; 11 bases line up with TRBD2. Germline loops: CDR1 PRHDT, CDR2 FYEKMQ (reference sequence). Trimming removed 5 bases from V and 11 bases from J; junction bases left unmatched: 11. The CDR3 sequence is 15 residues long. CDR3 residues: CASSAPTRLAGKQFF. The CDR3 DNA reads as TGTGCCAGCAGCGCCCCCACCCGACTAGCGGGAAAGCAGTTCTTC.

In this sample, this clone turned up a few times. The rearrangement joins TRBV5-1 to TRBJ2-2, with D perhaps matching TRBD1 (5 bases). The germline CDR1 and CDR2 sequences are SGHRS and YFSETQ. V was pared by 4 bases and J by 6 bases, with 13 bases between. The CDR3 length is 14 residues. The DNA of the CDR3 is TGCGCCAGCAGCGGTTCTACAGGACCCGGGGAGCTGTTTTTT. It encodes CASSGSTGPGELFF.

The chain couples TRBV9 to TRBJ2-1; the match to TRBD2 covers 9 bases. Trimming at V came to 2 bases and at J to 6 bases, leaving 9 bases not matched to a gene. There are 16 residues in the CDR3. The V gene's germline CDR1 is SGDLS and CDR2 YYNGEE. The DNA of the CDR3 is TGTGCCAGCAGCGTTGTCAGGGGGACTAGCTTCAATGAGCAGTTCTTC. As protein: CASSVVRGTSFNEQFF.

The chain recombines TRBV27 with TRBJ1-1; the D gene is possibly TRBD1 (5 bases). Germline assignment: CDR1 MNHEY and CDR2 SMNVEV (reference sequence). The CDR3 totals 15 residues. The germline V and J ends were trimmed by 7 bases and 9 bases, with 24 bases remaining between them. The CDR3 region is CASTTFLRGRRQAFF. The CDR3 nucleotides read TGTGCCAGCACCACCTTTCTTAGGGGCAGAAGACAAGCTTTCTTT.

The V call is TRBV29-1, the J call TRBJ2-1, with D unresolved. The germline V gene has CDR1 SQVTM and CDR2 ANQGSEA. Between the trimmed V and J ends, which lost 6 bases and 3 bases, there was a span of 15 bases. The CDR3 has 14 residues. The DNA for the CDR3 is TGCAGCGTATTCAGTAGTCGCGGCTACAATGAGCAGTTCTTC. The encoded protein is CSVFSSRGYNEQFF.

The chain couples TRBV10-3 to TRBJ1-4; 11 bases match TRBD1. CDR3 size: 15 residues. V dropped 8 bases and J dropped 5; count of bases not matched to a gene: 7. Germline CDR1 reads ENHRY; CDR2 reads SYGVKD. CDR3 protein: CAIGGTGGINEKLFF. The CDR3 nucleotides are TGTGCCATCGGTGGGACAGGGGGGATAAATGAAAAACTGTTTTTT.

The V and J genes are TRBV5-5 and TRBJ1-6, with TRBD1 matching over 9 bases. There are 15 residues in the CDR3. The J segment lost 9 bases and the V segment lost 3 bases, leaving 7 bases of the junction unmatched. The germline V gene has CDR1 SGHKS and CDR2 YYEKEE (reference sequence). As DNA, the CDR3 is TGTGCCAGCAGCTCCCGGGACAGGGTACTTTCACCCCTCCACTTT. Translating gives CASSSRDRVLSPLHF.

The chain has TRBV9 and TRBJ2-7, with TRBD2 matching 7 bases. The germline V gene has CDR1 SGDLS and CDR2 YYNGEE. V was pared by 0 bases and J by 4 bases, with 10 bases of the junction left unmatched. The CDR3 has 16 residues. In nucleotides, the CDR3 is TGTGCCAGCAGCGTAGAGGGGAGGGGCGCCCCGTACGAGCAGTACTTC. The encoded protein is CASSVEGRGAPYEQYF.

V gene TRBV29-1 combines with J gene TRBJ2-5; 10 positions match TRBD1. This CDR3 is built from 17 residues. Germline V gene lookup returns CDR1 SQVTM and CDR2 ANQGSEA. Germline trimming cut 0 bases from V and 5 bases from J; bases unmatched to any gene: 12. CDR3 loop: CSVEDAGDRGNRETQYF. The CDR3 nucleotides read TGCAGCGTTGAAGATGCAGGGGACAGGGGCAATAGGGAGACCCAGTACTTC. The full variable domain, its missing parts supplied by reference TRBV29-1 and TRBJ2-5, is SAVISQKPSRDICQRGTSLTIQCQVDSQVTMMFWYRQQPGQSLTLIATANQGSEATYESGFVIDKFPISRPNLTFSTLTVSNMSPEDSSIYLCSVEDAGDRGNRETQYFGPGTRLLVL.

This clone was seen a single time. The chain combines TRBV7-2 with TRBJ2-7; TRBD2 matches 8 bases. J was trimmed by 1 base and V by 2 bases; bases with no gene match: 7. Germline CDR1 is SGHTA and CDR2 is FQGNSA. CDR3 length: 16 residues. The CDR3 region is CASSLRLAGTSYEQYF. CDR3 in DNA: TGTGCCAGCAGCTTACGTTTAGCGGGGACTTCCTACGAGCAGTACTTC.

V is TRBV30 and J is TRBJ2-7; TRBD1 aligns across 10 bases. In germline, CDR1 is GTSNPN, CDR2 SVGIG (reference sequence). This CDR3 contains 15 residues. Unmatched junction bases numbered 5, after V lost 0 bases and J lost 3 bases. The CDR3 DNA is TGTGCCTGGAGTGTACGGGACAGGGGTGTCTACGAGCAGTACTTC. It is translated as CAWSVRDRGVYEQYF. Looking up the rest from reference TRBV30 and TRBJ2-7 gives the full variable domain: SQTIHQWPATLVQPVGSPLSLECTVEGTSNPNLYWYRQAAGRGLQLLFYSVGIGQISSEVPQNLSASRPQDRQFILSSKKLLLSDSGFYLCAWSVRDRGVYEQYFGPGTRLTVT.

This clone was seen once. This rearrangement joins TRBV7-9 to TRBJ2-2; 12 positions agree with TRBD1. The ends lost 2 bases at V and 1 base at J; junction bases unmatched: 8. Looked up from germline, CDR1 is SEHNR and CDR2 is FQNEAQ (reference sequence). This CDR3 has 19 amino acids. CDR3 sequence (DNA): TGTGCCAGCAGCTTACCGGGACAGGGGGCGTTAAGGAACACCGGGGAGCTGTTTTTT. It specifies CASSLPGQGALRNTGELFF. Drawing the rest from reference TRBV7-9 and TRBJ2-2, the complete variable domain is DTGVSQNPRHKITKRGQNVTFRCDPISEHNRLYWYRQTLGQGPEFLTYFQNEAQLEKSRLLSDRFSAERPKGSFSTLEIQRTEQGDSAMYLCASSLPGQGALRNTGELFFGEGSRLTVL.

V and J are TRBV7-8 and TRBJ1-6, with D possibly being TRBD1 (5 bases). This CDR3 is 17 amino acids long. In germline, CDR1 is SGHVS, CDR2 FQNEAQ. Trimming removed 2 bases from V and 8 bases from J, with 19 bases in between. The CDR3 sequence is CASSLLLREGKDSPLHF. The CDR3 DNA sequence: TGTGCCAGCAGCTTACTACTCCGGGAGGGGAAGGATTCACCCCTCCACTTT. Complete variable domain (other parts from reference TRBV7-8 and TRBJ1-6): GAGVSQSPRYKVAKRGQDVALRCDPISGHVSLFWYQQALGQGPEFLTYFQNEAQLDKSGLPSDRFFAERPEGSVSTLKIQRTQQEDSAVYLCASSLLLREGKDSPLHFGNGTRLTVT.

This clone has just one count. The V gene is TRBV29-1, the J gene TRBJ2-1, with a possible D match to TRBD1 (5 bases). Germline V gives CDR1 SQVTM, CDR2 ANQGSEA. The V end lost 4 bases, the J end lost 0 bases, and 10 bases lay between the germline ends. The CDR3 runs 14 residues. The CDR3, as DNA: TGCAGCGTTGGGGCAGGGATCTCCTACAATGAGCAGTTCTTC. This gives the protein CSVGAGISYNEQFF.

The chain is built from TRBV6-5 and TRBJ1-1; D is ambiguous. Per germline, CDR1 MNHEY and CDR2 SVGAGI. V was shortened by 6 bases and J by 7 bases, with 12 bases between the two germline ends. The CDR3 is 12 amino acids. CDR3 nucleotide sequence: TGTGCCAGCAGCTCTTCCCGACATGAAGCTTTCTTT. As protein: CASSSSRHEAFF.

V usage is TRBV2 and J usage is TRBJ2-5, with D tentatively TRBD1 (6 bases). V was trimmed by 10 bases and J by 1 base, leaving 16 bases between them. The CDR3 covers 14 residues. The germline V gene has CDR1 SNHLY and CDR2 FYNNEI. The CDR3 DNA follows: TGTGCCATTCCGAAGTTGGACAGCCAAGAGACCCAGTACTTC. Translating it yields CAIPKLDSQETQYF.

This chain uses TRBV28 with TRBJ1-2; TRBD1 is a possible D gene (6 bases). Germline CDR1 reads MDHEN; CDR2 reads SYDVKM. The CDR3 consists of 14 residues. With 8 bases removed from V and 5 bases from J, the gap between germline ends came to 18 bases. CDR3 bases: TGTGCCAGCCGGGGACAAGCCGGGGGGTATGGCTACACCTTC. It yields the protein CASRGQAGGYGYTF.

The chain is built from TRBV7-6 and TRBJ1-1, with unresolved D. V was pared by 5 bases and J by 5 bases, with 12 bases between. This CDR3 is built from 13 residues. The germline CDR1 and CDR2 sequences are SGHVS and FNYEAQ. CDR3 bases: TGTGCCAGCAGCCAAGATGGAGGAACTGAAGCTTTCTTT. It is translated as CASSQDGGTEAFF. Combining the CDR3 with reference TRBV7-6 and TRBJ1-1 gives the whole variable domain GAGVSQSPRYKVTKRGQDVALRCDPISGHVSLYWYRQALGQGPEFLTYFNYEAQQDKSGLPNDRFSAERPEGSISTLTIQRTEQRDSAMYRCASSQDGGTEAFFGQGTRLTVV.

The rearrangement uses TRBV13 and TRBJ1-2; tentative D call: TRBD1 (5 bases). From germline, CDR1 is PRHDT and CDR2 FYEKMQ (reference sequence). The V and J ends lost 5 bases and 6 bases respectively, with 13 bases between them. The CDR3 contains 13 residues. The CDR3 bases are TGTGCCAGCAGCGGGGGGACCGTAAATGGCTACACCTTC. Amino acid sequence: CASSGGTVNGYTF.

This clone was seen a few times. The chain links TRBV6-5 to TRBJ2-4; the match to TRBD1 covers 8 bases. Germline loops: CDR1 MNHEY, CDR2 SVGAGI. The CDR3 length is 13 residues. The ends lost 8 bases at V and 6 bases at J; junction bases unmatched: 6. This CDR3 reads CASGGQEANIQYF. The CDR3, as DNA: TGTGCCAGCGGGGGACAGGAAGCAAACATTCAGTACTTC.

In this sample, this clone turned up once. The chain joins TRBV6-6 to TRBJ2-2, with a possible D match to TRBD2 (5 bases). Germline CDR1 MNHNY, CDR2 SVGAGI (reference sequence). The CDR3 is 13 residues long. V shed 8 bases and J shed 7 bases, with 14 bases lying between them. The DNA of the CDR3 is TGTGCCAGCCGGGAAGTATTGGGCGGGGAGCTGTTTTTT. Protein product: CASREVLGGELFF.